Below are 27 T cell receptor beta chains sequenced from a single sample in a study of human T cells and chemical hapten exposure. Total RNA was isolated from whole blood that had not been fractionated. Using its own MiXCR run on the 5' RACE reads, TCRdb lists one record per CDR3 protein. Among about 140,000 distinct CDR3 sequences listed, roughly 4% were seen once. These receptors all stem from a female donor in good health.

The CDR3 reads CSARRDSPLHF. CDR3 DNA sequence: TGCAGTGCTAGACGTGACTCACCCCTCCACTTT. V usage is TRBV20-1 and J usage is TRBJ1-6; D not certain. The CDR3 consists of 11 residues. V was trimmed by 2 bases and J by 10 bases, leaving 6 bases between them. Germline CDR1 and CDR2: DFQATT and SNEGSKA (reference sequence).

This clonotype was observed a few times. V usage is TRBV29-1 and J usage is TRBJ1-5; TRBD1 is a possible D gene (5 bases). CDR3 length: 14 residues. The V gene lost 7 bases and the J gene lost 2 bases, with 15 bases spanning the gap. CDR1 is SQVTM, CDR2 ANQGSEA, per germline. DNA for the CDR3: TGCAGCGCCGCGCCAGGGTCGGGCAATCAGCCCCAGCATTTT. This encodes CSAAPGSGNQPQHF. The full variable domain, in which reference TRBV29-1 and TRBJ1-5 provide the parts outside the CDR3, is SAVISQKPSRDICQRGTSLTIQCQVDSQVTMMFWYRQQPGQSLTLIATANQGSEATYESGFVIDKFPISRPNLTFSTLTVSNMSPEDSSIYLCSAAPGSGNQPQHFGDGTRLSIL.

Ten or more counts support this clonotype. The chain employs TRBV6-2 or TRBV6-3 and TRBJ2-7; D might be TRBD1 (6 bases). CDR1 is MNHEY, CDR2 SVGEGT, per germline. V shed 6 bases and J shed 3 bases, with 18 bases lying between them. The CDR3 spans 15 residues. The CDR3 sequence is CASSSGTRIDYEQYF. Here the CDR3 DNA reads TGTGCCAGCAGCTCTGGGACACGGATAGACTACGAGCAGTACTTC.

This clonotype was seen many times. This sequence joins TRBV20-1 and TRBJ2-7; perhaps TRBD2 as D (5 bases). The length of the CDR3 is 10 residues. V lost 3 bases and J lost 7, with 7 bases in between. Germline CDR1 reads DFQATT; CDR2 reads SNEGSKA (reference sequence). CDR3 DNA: TGCAGTGCTAGGCTAGCAGAGCAGTACTTC. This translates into CSARLAEQYF.

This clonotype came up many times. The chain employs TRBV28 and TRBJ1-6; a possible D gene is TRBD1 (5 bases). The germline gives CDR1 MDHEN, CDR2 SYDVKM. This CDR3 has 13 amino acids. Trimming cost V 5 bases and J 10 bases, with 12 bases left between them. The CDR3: CASSRGEGSPLHF. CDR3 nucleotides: TGTGCCAGCAGTAGAGGGGAAGGCTCACCCCTCCACTTT.

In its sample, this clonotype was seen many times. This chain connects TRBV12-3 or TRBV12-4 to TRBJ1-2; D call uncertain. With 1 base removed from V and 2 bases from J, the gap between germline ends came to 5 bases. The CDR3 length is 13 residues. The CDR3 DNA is TGTGCCAGCAGTTTAGAGGGAAACTATGGCTACACCTTC. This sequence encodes CASSLEGNYGYTF.

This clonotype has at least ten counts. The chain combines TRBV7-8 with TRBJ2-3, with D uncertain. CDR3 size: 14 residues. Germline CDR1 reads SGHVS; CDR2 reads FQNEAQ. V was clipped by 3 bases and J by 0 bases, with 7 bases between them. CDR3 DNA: TGTGCCAGCAGCTTCTCATCTAGCACAGATACGCAGTATTTT. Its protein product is CASSFSSSTDTQYF.

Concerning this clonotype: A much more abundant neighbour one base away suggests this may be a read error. The CDR3 here is CASSWDGIGEQYF. In DNA form, the CDR3 reads TGCGCCAGCAGCTGGGACGGTATTGGGGAGCAGTACTTC. The chain has TRBV5-1 and TRBJ2-7, with D tentatively TRBD1 or TRBD2 (5 bases each). The length of the CDR3 is 13 residues. The germline V and J ends were trimmed by 3 bases and 7 bases, with 14 bases remaining between them. The germline gives CDR1 SGHRS, CDR2 YFSETQ.

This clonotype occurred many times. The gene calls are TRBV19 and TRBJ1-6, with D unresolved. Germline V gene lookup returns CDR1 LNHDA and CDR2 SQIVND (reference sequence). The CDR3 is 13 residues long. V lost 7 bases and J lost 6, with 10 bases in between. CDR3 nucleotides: TGTGCCAGTAAAAGGCAGACTAATTCACCCCTCCACTTT. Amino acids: CASKRQTNSPLHF.

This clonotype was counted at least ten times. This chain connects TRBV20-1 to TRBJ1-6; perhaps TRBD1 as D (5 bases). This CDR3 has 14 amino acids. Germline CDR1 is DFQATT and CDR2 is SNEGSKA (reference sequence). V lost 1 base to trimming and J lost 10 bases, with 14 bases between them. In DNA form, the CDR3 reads TGCAGTGCTAGAGGTGGGGGGAAGGGATCACCCCTCCACTTT. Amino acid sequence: CSARGGGKGSPLHF.

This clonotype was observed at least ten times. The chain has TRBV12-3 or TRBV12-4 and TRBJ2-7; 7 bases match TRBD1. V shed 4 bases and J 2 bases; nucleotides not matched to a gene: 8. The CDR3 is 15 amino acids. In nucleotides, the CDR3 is TGTGCCAGCAGTTCGTTACAGGGGATTACCTACGAGCAGTACTTC. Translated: CASSSLQGITYEQYF.

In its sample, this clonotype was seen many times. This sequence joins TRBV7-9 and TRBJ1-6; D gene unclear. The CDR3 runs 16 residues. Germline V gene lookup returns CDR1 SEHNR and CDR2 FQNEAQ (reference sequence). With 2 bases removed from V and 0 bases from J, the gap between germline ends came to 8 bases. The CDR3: CASSLSGSSYNSPLHF. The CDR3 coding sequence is TGTGCCAGCAGCTTAAGTGGGAGCTCCTATAATTCACCCCTCCACTTT.

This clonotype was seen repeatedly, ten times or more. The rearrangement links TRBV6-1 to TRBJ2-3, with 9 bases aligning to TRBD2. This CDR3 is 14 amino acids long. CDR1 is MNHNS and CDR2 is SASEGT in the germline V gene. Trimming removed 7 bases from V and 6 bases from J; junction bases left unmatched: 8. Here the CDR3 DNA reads TGTGCCAGCATATGGGGCAGCGGGGGGGATACGCAGTATTTT. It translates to CASIWGSGGDTQYF.

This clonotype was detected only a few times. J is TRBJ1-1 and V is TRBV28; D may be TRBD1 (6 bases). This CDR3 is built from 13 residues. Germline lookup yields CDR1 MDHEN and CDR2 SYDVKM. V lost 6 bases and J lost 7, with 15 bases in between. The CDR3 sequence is CASSPDSRHEAFF. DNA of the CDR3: TGTGCCAGCAGCCCGGACAGCAGACATGAAGCTTTCTTT.

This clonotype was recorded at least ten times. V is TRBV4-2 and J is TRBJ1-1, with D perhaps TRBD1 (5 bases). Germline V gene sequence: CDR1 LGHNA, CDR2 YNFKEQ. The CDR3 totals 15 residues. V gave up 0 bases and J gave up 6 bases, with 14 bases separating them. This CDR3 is CASSQEDRGRAEAFF. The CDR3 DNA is TGTGCCAGCAGCCAAGAAGATAGGGGAAGGGCTGAAGCTTTCTTT.

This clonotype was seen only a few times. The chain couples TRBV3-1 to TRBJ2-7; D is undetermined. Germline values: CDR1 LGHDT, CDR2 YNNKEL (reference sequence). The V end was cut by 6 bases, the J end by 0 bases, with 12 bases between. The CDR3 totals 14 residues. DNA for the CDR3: TGTGCCAGCAGTAGTCGGATGACCTCCTACGAGCAGTACTTC. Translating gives CASSSRMTSYEQYF.

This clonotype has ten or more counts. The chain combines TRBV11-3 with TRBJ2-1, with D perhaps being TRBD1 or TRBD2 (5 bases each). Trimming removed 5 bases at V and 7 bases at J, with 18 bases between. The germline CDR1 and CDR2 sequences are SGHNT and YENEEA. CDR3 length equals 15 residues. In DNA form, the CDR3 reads TGTGCCAGCAGCCTTGGGGCCCTAGGAGGAAATGAGCAGTTCTTC. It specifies CASSLGALGGNEQFF.

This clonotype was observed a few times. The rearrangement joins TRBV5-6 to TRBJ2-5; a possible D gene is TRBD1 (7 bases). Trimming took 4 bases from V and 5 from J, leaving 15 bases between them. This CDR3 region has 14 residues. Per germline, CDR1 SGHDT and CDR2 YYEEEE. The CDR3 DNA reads TGTGCCAGCAGCCAAACGACAGGGACTGAGACCCAGTACTTC. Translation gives CASSQTTGTETQYF.

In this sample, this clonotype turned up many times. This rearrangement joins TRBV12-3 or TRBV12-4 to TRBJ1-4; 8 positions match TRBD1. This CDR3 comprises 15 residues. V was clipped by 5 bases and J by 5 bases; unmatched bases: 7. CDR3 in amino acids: CASSPQGAVNEKLFF. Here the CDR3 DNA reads TGTGCCAGCAGTCCCCAGGGGGCGGTGAATGAAAAACTGTTTTTT.

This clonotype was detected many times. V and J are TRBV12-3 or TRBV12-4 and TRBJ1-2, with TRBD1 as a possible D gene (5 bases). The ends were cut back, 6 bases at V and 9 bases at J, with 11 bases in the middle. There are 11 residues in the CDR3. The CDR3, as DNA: TGTGCCAGCAGCTGGGACCTGAGCTACACCTTC. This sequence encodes CASSWDLSYTF.

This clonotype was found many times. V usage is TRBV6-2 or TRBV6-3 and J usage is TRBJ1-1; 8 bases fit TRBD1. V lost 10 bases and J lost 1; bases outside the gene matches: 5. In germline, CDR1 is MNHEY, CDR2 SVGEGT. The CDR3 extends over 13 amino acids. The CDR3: CATSDRENTEAFF. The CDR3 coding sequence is TGTGCCACGTCGGACAGGGAGAACACTGAAGCTTTCTTT.

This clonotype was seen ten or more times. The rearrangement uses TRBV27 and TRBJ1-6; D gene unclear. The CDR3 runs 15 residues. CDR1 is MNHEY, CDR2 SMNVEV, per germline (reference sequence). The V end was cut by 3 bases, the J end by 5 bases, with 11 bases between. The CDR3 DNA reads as TGTGCCAGCAGTTTGAATGGATACGATAATTCACCCCTCCACTTT. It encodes CASSLNGYDNSPLHF.

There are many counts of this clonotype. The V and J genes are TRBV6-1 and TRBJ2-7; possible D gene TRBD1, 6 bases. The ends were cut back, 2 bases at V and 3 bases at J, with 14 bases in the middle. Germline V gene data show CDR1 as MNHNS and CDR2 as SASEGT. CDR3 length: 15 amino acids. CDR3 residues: CASSESGQRVYEQYF. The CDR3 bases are TGTGCCAGCAGTGAATCCGGACAGAGGGTCTACGAGCAGTACTTC.

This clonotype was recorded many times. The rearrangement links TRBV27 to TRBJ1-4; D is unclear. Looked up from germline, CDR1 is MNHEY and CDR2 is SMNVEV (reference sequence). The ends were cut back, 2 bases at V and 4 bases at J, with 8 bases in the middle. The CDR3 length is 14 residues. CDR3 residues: CASSLSRNNEKLFF. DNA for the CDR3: TGTGCCAGCAGTTTAAGTCGGAATAATGAAAAACTGTTTTTT.

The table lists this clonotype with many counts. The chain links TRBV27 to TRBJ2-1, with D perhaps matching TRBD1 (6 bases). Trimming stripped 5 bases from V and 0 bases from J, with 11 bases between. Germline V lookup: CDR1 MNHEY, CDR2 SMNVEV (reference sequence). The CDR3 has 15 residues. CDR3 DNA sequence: TGTGCCAGCAGTGAAACAGGGATCTCCTACAATGAGCAGTTCTTC. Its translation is CASSETGISYNEQFF.

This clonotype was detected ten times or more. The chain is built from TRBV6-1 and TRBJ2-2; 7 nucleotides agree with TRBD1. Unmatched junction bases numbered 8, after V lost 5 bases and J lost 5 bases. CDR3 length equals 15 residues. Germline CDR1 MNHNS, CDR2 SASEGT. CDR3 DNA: TGTGCCAGCAGTTTAGGACAGGCCAATACCGGGGAGCTGTTTTTT. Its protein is CASSLGQANTGELFF.

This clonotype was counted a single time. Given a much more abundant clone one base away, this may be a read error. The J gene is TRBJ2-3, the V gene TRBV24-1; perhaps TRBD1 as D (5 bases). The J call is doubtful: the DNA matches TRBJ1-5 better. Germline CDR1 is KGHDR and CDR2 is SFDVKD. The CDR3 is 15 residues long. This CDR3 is CATSDTQGVGDTQHF. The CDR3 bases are TGTGCCACCAGTGATACCCAGGGAGTGGGAGATACGCAGCATTTT.